The next 14 T cell receptor beta chains were all read from a single sample in a study of T-cell memory formation after mild COVID-19. Using its own MiXCR run on the 5' RACE reads, TCRdb lists one record per CDR3 protein. The table lists 530,000 or so distinct CDR3 sequences, 17% of them singletons, with about 7.5% in the top ten. Sequences were obtained from PBMCs or a T cell subset sorted from them (not recorded which). The receptors derive from an adult woman who had mild COVID-19 (a few samples of this study predate the infection). Cell type and time point are not known.

The genes are TRBV3-1 and TRBJ1-5; D is uncertain. The CDR3 totals 16 residues. Trimming left V 1 base short and J 1 base short, with 11 bases between. The germline gives CDR1 LGHDT, CDR2 YNNKEL (reference sequence). The CDR3: CASSQAGVDSNQPQHF. CDR3 nucleotides: TGTGCCAGCAGCCAAGCCGGGGTGGACAGCAATCAGCCCCAGCATTTT.

This clonotype was counted a few times. V gene TRBV24-1 combines with J gene TRBJ2-2; D is possibly TRBD1 or TRBD2 (5 bases each). Germline V CDR1 and CDR2: KGHDR, SFDVKD. This CDR3 has 15 amino acids. V lost 5 bases, J lost 1 base, and 10 bases lay in between. The CDR3 spells CATSGTGRNTGELFF. CDR3 in DNA: TGTGCCACCAGTGGGACGGGGCGGAACACCGGGGAGCTGTTTTTT.

A few counts support this clonotype. The gene calls are TRBV2 and TRBJ1-1; 7 bases agree with TRBD1. The V and J ends lost 3 bases and 5 bases, in that order; junction bases with no gene match: 0. CDR1 and CDR2 (germline): SNHLY, FYNNEI. The CDR3 length is 12 residues. CDR3 region: CASSETGTEAFF. The CDR3 DNA is TGTGCCAGCAGTGAGACAGGGACTGAAGCTTTCTTT.

This clonotype was detected only a few times. This chain uses TRBV19 with TRBJ2-5, with no clear D. The V and J ends lost 1 base and 1 base respectively, with 10 bases between them. Germline CDR1 reads LNHDA; CDR2 reads SQIVND (reference sequence). This CDR3 is built from 15 residues. The CDR3 nucleotides read TGTGCCAGTAGTATAGTATCGGGTTTCCAAGAGACCCAGTACTTC. Encoded protein: CASSIVSGFQETQYF. Variable domain in full (rest from reference TRBV19 and TRBJ2-5): DGGITQSPKYLFRKEGQNVTLSCEQNLNHDAMYWYRQDPGQGLRLIYYSQIVNDFQKGDIAEGYSVSREKKESFPLTVTSAQKNPTAFYLCASSIVSGFQETQYFGPGTRLLVL.

In nucleotides, the CDR3 is TGTGCCAGCAGCCCCAGCGGGAGGGGGTCCGGGGAGCTGTTTTTT. Translation: CASSPSGRGSGELFF. This chain uses TRBV2 with TRBJ2-2; TRBD2 agrees at 10 bases. The CDR3 runs 15 residues. The germline V gene has CDR1 SNHLY and CDR2 FYNNEI. The trim removed 6 bases at V and 6 bases at J, leaving 7 bases unmatched.

The chain joins TRBV27 to TRBJ2-7; a possible D gene is TRBD1 (5 bases). V was clipped by 2 bases and J by 5 bases, with 10 bases between them. This CDR3 spans 13 amino acids. The germline V gene has CDR1 MNHEY and CDR2 SMNVEV (reference sequence). In DNA form, the CDR3 reads TGTGCCAGCAGTTTAGGGGCACTGGACGAGCAGTACTTC. Translated, it gives CASSLGALDEQYF.

The CDR3 DNA follows: TGTGCCAGCAGGTTAGCGGGTACGGGCCTGATCGAGCAGTACTTC. Protein: CASRLAGTGLIEQYF. The chain carries TRBV27 and TRBJ2-7; 7 bases agree with TRBD2. CDR3 length: 15 residues. J was trimmed by 6 bases and V by 6 bases; bases with no gene match: 14. Germline loops: CDR1 MNHEY, CDR2 SMNVEV (reference sequence).

The chain uses TRBV5-6 and TRBJ2-2, with TRBD1 identical over 9 bases. Per the germline V gene, CDR1 is SGHDT and CDR2 is YYEEEE. Trimming took 4 bases from V and 9 from J; bases not matched to a gene: 22. The CDR3 totals 19 residues. The CDR3 reads CASSVGQGGIPLASRELFF. In DNA form, the CDR3 reads TGTGCCAGCAGCGTGGGACAGGGAGGGATACCACTAGCATCCAGGGAGCTGTTTTTT.

The rearrangement uses TRBV7-6 and TRBJ1-2; D remains unclear. V lost 6 bases and J lost 8, with 19 bases in between. The CDR3 loop spans 14 amino acids. The V gene's germline CDR1 is SGHVS and CDR2 FNYEAQ. The DNA for the CDR3 is TGTGCCAGCAGTCCCGACCCGGGAAGGAAGGGCTACACCTTC. Translation: CASSPDPGRKGYTF.

The rearrangement links TRBV5-1 to TRBJ2-1; 7 bases match TRBD2. Losses at the gene ends were 0 bases for V and 9 bases for J; bases not matched to a gene: 9. Germline V gene lookup returns CDR1 SGHRS and CDR2 YFSETQ. This CDR3 comprises 15 residues. CDR3 in DNA: TGCGCCAGCAGCTTGGACGGGAGGTCAATGAGTGAGCAGTTCTTC. Its translation: CASSLDGRSMSEQFF.

This clonotype was seen a handful of times. The genes are TRBV5-1 and TRBJ2-1; TRBD2 matches at 12 bases. J was trimmed by 6 bases and V by 0 bases; bases with no gene match: 4. The CDR3 is made up of 16 amino acids. In germline, CDR1 is SGHRS, CDR2 YFSETQ. The CDR3 protein is CASSLVILAGGNEQFF. The CDR3 DNA follows: TGCGCCAGCAGCTTGGTTATACTAGCGGGAGGCAATGAGCAGTTCTTC.

The V call is TRBV7-6, the J call TRBJ2-5, with D perhaps assigned TRBD1 or TRBD2 (6 bases each). The CDR3 sequence is 19 residues long. CDR1 and CDR2 (germline): SGHVS, FNYEAQ. Deletions cut 3 bases from V and 1 base from J, with 24 bases between. DNA of the CDR3: TGTGCCAGCAGCTTCCCAATAGCCCGACAGGAGGGGATCCAAGAGACCCAGTACTTC. Translation gives CASSFPIARQEGIQETQYF.

This clonotype was observed many times. This rearrangement joins TRBV12-3 or TRBV12-4 to TRBJ1-1, with D unclear. The CDR3 sequence is 13 residues long. V shed 8 bases and J shed 8 bases, with 18 bases lying between them. CDR3 in amino acids: CASRRSLVTEAFF. The CDR3 DNA is TGTGCCAGCCGCCGGTCATTGGTTACAGAAGCTTTCTTT.

The chain uses TRBV29-1 and TRBJ2-1; D possibly corresponds to TRBD1 (6 bases). The germline V gene has CDR1 SQVTM and CDR2 ANQGSEA. The V end was cut by 0 bases, the J end by 8 bases, with 14 bases between. The CDR3 contains 14 residues. DNA for the CDR3: TGCAGCGTTGAAGAAGCTCGACAGGATTATGAGCAGTTCTTC. This translates into CSVEEARQDYEQFF.